Each of the 30 T cell receptor beta chains below was sequenced from the same sample in a study of blood T cells in healthy people across ages. It was with a sample-barcoded 5' primer and a J-beta primer mix that a second PCR of roughly 7 to 12 cycles was run. Via MiXCR, TCRdb re-called the 5' RACE reads, giving one row per CDR3 protein. Seen here are 920,000 or so distinct CDR3 sequences, 35% to 50% observed once, and the top ten hold approximately 17%. Sequencing was carried out using blood. These receptors all come from a woman aged 60-75 years in good health.

This clonotype was counted between two and nine times. This chain connects TRBV21-1 to TRBJ2-7; the table's D gene call, TRBD2, was not cross checked with the DNA. TRBV21-1 is a pseudogene locus. This CDR3 has 17 residues. The CDR3 spells CASSNGSGTSGSYEQYF. The CDR3 DNA follows: TGTGCCAGCAGCAATGGGTCCGGGACTAGCGGATCCTACGAGCAGTACTTC.

This rearrangement joins TRBV29-1 to TRBJ1-2, with 8 positions matching TRBD1. The germline CDR1 and CDR2 sequences are SQVTM and ANQGSEA. V was pared by 6 bases and J by 5 bases, with 11 bases of the junction left unmatched. The CDR3 runs to 14 residues. CDR3 region: CSVTDTGGRYGYTF. The CDR3 DNA sequence: TGCAGCGTCACTGACACAGGGGGAAGATATGGCTACACCTTC. Drawing the rest from reference TRBV29-1 and TRBJ1-2, the complete variable domain is SAVISQKPSRDICQRGTSLTIQCQVDSQVTMMFWYRQQPGQSLTLIATANQGSEATYESGFVIDKFPISRPNLTFSTLTVSNMSPEDSSIYLCSVTDTGGRYGYTFGSGTRLTVV.

V gene TRBV20-1 combines with J gene TRBJ2-4; a weak D match, TRBD1 (6 bases). Germline CDR1 DFQATT, CDR2 SNEGSKA (reference sequence). The V gene lost 6 bases and the J gene lost 1 base, with 10 bases spanning the gap. The CDR3 is 13 residues long. The CDR3 protein is CSAPQGAKNIQYF. In DNA, the CDR3 is TGCAGTGCCCCGCAGGGGGCCAAAAACATTCAGTACTTC.

This chain joins TRBV7-9 and TRBJ2-3; 8 nucleotides align to TRBD2. The CDR3 has 16 amino acids. In germline, CDR1 is SEHNR, CDR2 FQNEAQ (reference sequence). V was pared by 6 bases and J by 4 bases, with 12 bases of the junction left unmatched. The chain's CDR3 is CASSSSTSASSDTQYF. In DNA form, the CDR3 reads TGTGCCAGCAGTTCCTCGACTAGCGCCTCCTCAGATACGCAGTATTTT.

About this clonotype itself: It may be a read error: a sequence one base away is much more abundant. The chain uses TRBV28 and TRBJ2-6, with D perhaps matching TRBD1 (6 bases). This CDR3 comprises 15 residues. Germline V gene lookup returns CDR1 MDHEN and CDR2 SYDVKM. The CDR3 nucleotides are TGTGCCAGCAGTTTTGGGGGCTCTGGGGCCAGCGTCCTGACTTTC. This encodes CASSFGGSGASVLTF.

The chain employs TRBV5-1 and TRBJ2-3; a weak D match, TRBD1 (5 bases). This CDR3 has 17 amino acids. The V gene lost 0 bases and the J gene lost 3 bases, with 17 bases spanning the gap. The V gene's germline CDR1 is SGHRS and CDR2 YFSETQ. Here the CDR3 reads CASSLGGRGGRTDTQYF. CDR3 DNA sequence: TGCGCCAGCAGCTTGGGGGGCAGAGGTGGAAGGACAGATACGCAGTATTTT.

The rearrangement links TRBV30 to TRBJ1-2, with D unclear. V shed 4 bases and J shed 4 bases, with 7 bases lying between them. Germline V gene data show CDR1 as GTSNPN and CDR2 as SVGIG (reference sequence). CDR3 size: 11 residues. CDR3 sequence (DNA): TGTGCCTGGATCGGGGTCTATGGCTACACCTTC. The encoded protein is CAWIGVYGYTF.

Concerning this clonotype itself: A much larger clone sits a single nucleotide away, making a read error possible. V gene TRBV29-1 combines with J gene TRBJ2-7, with a possible D match to TRBD2 (6 bases). This CDR3 has 14 amino acids. CDR1 is SQVTM, CDR2 ANQGSEA, per germline. Trimming pared 6 bases from V and 5 bases from J, leaving 20 bases between. The CDR3 sequence is CSVQDGGMLHEQYF. The CDR3 coding sequence is TGCAGCGTACAAGACGGGGGAATGCTCCACGAGCAGTACTTC.

J is TRBJ2-5 and V is TRBV29-1; 8 bases match TRBD2. The tail of the sequence fits TRBJ2-7 better, so the J call may be wrong. Looked up from germline, CDR1 is SQVTM and CDR2 is ANQGSEA. The CDR3 consists of 15 residues. The CDR3 loop reads CSVDKGRAGVYEQYF. The DNA for the CDR3 is TGCAGCGTTGACAAAGGACGAGCGGGAGTCTACGAGCAGTACTTC.

The chain employs TRBV11-2 and TRBJ2-3; TRBD2 might be the D (5 bases). V was clipped by 4 bases and J by 1 base, with 12 bases between them. Germline CDR1 and CDR2: SGHAT and FQNNGV. CDR3 length: 15 amino acids. The DNA of the CDR3 is TGTGCCAGCAGCTCGGGTAGCGTGGGCACAGATACGCAGTATTTT. Amino acids: CASSSGSVGTDTQYF.

The chain couples TRBV10-1 to TRBJ2-7; TRBD1 matches 7 bases. V was clipped by 3 bases and J by 5 bases; unmatched bases: 16. CDR3 length equals 17 residues. Germline lookup yields CDR1 WNHNN and CDR2 SYGVQD (reference sequence). CDR3 amino acids: CASSDSPSGTVHHEQYF. CDR3 bases: TGCGCCAGCAGTGACTCTCCGTCCGGGACAGTTCATCACGAGCAGTACTTC.

This clonotype was detected a few times. This sequence joins TRBV5-1 and TRBJ1-2; 8 bases fit TRBD1. This CDR3 has 13 residues. Germline V gives CDR1 SGHRS, CDR2 YFSETQ. Trimming at V came to 4 bases and at J to 7 bases, leaving 6 bases not matched to a gene. The CDR3 spells CASSPGQDFGYTF. Here the CDR3 DNA reads TGCGCCAGCAGCCCGGGACAGGACTTTGGCTACACCTTC.

This chain uses TRBV12-3 or TRBV12-4 with TRBJ2-7; the match to TRBD1 covers 8 bases. V lost 1 base to trimming and J lost 4 bases; unmatched junction nucleotides: 9. The CDR3 is 16 residues long. CDR3 region: CASSLGSPGGGYEQYF. CDR3 nucleotide sequence: TGTGCCAGCAGTTTAGGATCCCCAGGGGGCGGGTACGAGCAGTACTTC.

This chain links TRBV5-1 with TRBJ2-5; TRBD1 agrees at 9 bases. Looked up from germline, CDR1 is SGHRS and CDR2 is YFSETQ. Trimming removed 4 bases from V and 4 bases from J; junction bases left unmatched: 5. The CDR3 runs 14 residues. CDR3 coding DNA: TGCGCCAGCAGCCACCCGGGACAGGGAGAGACCCAGTACTTC. The encoded protein is CASSHPGQGETQYF.

Comments on this clonotype: A much larger clone differs by one base, so this may be a read error. V gene TRBV6-6 combines with J gene TRBJ2-1, with 11 positions matching TRBD2. The germline gives CDR1 MNHNY, CDR2 SVGAGI (reference sequence). V lost 6 bases, J lost 4 bases, and 5 bases stayed unmatched. The CDR3 extends over 15 amino acids. In DNA form, the CDR3 reads TGTGCCAGCAGATGGACTAGCGGGCTTTACAATGAGCAGTTCTTC. It translates to CASRWTSGLYNEQFF.

This clonotype turned up a few times. This chain connects TRBV20-1 to TRBJ2-1; 13 bases are a match to TRBD2. CDR3 length: 13 residues. Trimming removed 7 bases from V and 7 bases from J; junction bases left unmatched: 4. CDR1 DFQATT and CDR2 SNEGSKA come from the germline V gene (reference sequence). The CDR3 region has the DNA TGCAGTGTGGGACTAGCGGGAACGAATGAGCAGTTCTTC. Amino acid sequence: CSVGLAGTNEQFF.

J is TRBJ2-3 and V is TRBV14; D may be TRBD1 (5 bases). The CDR3 sequence is 16 residues long. Germline loops: CDR1 SGHDN, CDR2 FVKESK. Trimming took off 3 bases at V and 2 bases at J, with 15 bases between the two ends. The CDR3 here is CASSHLGHSTTDTQYF. CDR3 sequence (DNA): TGTGCCAGCAGCCACCTAGGACACTCCACCACAGATACGCAGTATTTT.

This clonotype was observed a handful of times. The rearrangement joins TRBV27 to TRBJ2-1; 7 nucleotides align to TRBD2. This CDR3 region has 13 residues. Per the germline V gene, CDR1 is MNHEY and CDR2 is SMNVEV (reference sequence). V shed 3 bases and J 9 bases; nucleotides not matched to a gene: 5. The CDR3 DNA reads as TGTGCCAGCAGTTTCGGCGGGAGTCTTGAGCAGTTCTTC. Protein product: CASSFGGSLEQFF.

The rearrangement links TRBV5-1 to TRBJ2-3; TRBD1 aligns across 9 bases. The CDR3 loop spans 14 amino acids. In germline, CDR1 is SGHRS, CDR2 YFSETQ. V shed 4 bases, J shed 4 bases, and the junction held 4 bases outside the gene matches. The CDR3 sequence is CASSGQGRADTQYF. The DNA of the CDR3 is TGCGCCAGCAGCGGACAGGGGCGCGCAGATACGCAGTATTTT. The full variable domain, completed using reference TRBV5-1 and TRBJ2-3, is KAGVTQTPRYLIKTRGQQVTLSCSPISGHRSVSWYQQTPGQGLQFLFEYFSETQRNKGNFPGRFSGRQFSNSRSEMNVSTLELGDSALYLCASSGQGRADTQYFGPGTRLTVL.

V and J are TRBV11-1 and TRBJ2-7; 8 positions match TRBD2. The CDR3 is 16 residues long. After removal of 2 bases from V and 0 bases from J, the junction contained 6 bases not matched to a gene. Germline V gives CDR1 SGHAT, CDR2 FQDESV (reference sequence). The CDR3 DNA reads TGTGCCAGCAGCTTACAAGGCGGGAGGAACTCCTACGAGCAGTACTTC. Its protein is CASSLQGGRNSYEQYF.

V gene TRBV4-1 combines with J gene TRBJ2-7, with unresolved D. The germline gives CDR1 MGHRA, CDR2 YSYEKL. The V end lost 4 bases, the J end lost 5 bases, and 24 bases lay between the germline ends. The CDR3 totals 17 residues. CDR3 sequence reads: CASSPRSDPARFHEQYF. DNA for the CDR3: TGCGCCAGCAGCCCAAGATCTGATCCGGCGCGTTTCCACGAGCAGTACTTC.

The genes are TRBV13 and TRBJ2-2, with TRBD2 matching over 13 bases. The CDR3 is 16 amino acids. V shed 5 bases, J shed 3 bases, and the junction held 3 bases outside the gene matches. Per germline, CDR1 PRHDT and CDR2 FYEKMQ (reference sequence). Here the CDR3 reads CASSGGTSGDTGELFF. The CDR3 nucleotides read TGTGCCAGCAGCGGGGGGACTAGCGGGGACACCGGGGAGCTGTTTTTT.

The table lists this clonotype with many counts. This rearrangement joins TRBV25-1 to TRBJ2-5, with D unclear. Trimming cost V 8 bases and J 5 bases, with 9 bases left between them. The CDR3 is 11 amino acids. Per germline, CDR1 MGHDK and CDR2 SYGVNS. The CDR3 coding sequence is TGTGCCAGCTTTGACCGGGAGACCCAGTACTTC. Protein sequence: CASFDRETQYF.

This CDR3 reads CASSQGGSDEQYF. The CDR3 nucleotides are TGTGCCAGCAGCCAAGGGGGTAGCGACGAGCAGTACTTC. J is TRBJ2-5 and V is TRBV3-1; a weak D match, TRBD2 (5 bases). The J call may be wrong; the DNA end is better matched by TRBJ2-7. There are 13 residues in the CDR3. The germline CDR1 and CDR2 sequences are LGHDT and YNNKEL (reference sequence).

The chain recombines TRBV13 with TRBJ2-2; 11 nucleotides align to TRBD2. The CDR3 loop spans 16 amino acids. V shed 3 bases, J shed 4 bases, and the junction held 4 bases outside the gene matches. CDR1 and CDR2 from the germline V gene are PRHDT and FYEKMQ (reference sequence). The DNA of the CDR3 is TGTGCCAGCAGCTTCCGGACTAGCGGGTCCACCGGGGAGCTGTTTTTT. Its protein is CASSFRTSGSTGELFF. The whole variable domain, filled in from reference TRBV13 and TRBJ2-2, reads AAGVIQSPRHLIKEKRETATLKCYPIPRHDTVYWYQQGPGQDPQFLISFYEKMQSDKGSIPDRFSAQQFSDYHSELNMSSLELGDSALYFCASSFRTSGSTGELFFGEGSRLTVL.

This clonotype was detected only a few times. The chain recombines TRBV7-9 with TRBJ1-4; 11 bases are a match to TRBD1. CDR3 length: 15 amino acids. The V segment lost 5 bases and the J segment 6 bases; nucleotides outside the gene matches: 5. Germline lookup yields CDR1 SEHNR and CDR2 FQNEAQ (reference sequence). CDR3 region: CASSPWTGGDEKLFF. The CDR3 DNA sequence: TGTGCCAGCAGCCCATGGACAGGGGGCGATGAAAAACTGTTTTTT.

CDR3 loop: CASSRGTLTGLAGSGANVLTF. In DNA, the CDR3 is TGTGCCAGCAGCCGAGGGACCCTAACGGGACTAGCGGGCTCTGGGGCCAACGTCCTGACTTTC. V and J are TRBV3-1 and TRBJ2-6, with 12 bases lining up with TRBD2. Germline V gives CDR1 LGHDT, CDR2 YNNKEL (reference sequence). The CDR3 runs 21 residues. The V gene end was trimmed by 4 bases and the J gene end by 0 bases; junction bases not matched to a gene: 13.

This clonotype was seen a handful of times. This sequence joins TRBV4-1 and TRBJ1-2; D might be TRBD1 (5 bases). CDR3 size: 12 residues. V was cut by 5 bases and J by 8 bases, with 12 bases left in between. The germline V gene encodes CDR1 MGHRA and CDR2 YSYEKL. CDR3 loop: CASSVSGIGYTF. The CDR3 bases are TGCGCCAGCAGCGTATCAGGGATAGGCTACACCTTC.

The count of this clonotype is one. The chain links TRBV10-3 to TRBJ2-1, with TRBD1 as a possible D gene (5 bases). The CDR3 consists of 16 residues. The V and J ends lost 4 bases and 2 bases respectively, with 15 bases between them. CDR1 and CDR2 from the germline V gene are ENHRY and SYGVKD. CDR3 sequence (DNA): TGTGCCATCAGTGGTTCCAGGGATACGCCCTACAATGAGCAGTTCTTC. Translation: CAISGSRDTPYNEQFF.

This clonotype was observed a handful of times. The rearrangement uses TRBV15 and TRBJ1-2, with D possibly TRBD1 on 5 matching bases. The CDR3 runs to 16 residues. V lost 1 base and J lost 0, with 12 bases in between. Germline CDR1 is LNHNV and CDR2 is YYDKDF (reference sequence). This CDR3 is CATSRVPGSANYGYTF. The DNA for the CDR3 is TGTGCCACCAGCAGAGTCCCAGGGTCTGCTAACTATGGCTACACCTTC.